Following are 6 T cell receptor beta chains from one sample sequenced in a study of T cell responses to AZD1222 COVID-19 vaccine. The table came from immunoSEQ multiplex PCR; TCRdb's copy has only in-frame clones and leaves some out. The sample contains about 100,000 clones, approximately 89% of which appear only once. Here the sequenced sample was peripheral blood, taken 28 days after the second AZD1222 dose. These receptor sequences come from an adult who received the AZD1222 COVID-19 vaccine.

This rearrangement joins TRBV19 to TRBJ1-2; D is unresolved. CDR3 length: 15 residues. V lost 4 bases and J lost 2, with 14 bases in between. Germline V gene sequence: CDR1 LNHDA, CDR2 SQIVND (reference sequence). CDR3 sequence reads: CASSTEGTINYGYTF. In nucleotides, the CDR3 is TGTGCCAGTAGTACGGAAGGAACTATAAACTATGGCTACACCTTC.

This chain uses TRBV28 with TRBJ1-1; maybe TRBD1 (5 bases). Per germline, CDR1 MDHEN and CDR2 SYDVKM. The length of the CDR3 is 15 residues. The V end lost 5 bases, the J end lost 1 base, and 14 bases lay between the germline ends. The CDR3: CASSPTSRGNTEAFF. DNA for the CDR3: TGTGCCAGCAGTCCCACTTCGAGGGGGAACACTGAAGCTTTCTTT.

CDR3 sequence (DNA): TGTGCCAGCAGCTTACAGGGGTTGGTCACTGAAGCTTTCTTT. It encodes CASSLQGLVTEAFF. The chain is built from TRBV7-8 and TRBJ1-1, with D tentatively TRBD1 (6 bases). The CDR3 consists of 14 residues. Trimming shortened V by 2 bases and J by 4 bases, and 11 bases separated the two germline ends. CDR1 and CDR2 (germline): SGHVS, FQNEAQ.

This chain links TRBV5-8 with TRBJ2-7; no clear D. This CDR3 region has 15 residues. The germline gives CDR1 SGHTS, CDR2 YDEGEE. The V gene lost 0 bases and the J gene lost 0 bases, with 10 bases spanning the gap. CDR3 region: CASSLGRISSYEQYF. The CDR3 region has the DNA TGTGCCAGCAGCTTGGGACGGATAAGCTCCTACGAGCAGTACTTC.

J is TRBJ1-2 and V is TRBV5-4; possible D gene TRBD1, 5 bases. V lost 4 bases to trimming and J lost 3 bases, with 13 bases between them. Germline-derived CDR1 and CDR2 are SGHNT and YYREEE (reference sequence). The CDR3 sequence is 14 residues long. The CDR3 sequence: CASSGRDGYYGYTF. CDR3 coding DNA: TGTGCCAGCAGCGGCCGGGACGGATACTATGGCTACACCTTC.

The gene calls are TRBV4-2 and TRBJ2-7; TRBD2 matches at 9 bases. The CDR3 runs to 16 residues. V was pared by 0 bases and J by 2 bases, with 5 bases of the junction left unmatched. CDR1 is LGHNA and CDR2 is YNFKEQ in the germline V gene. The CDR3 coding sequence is TGTGCCAGCAGCCAAGAGACGACTAGCGGACCCTACGAGCAGTACTTC. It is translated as CASSQETTSGPYEQYF.